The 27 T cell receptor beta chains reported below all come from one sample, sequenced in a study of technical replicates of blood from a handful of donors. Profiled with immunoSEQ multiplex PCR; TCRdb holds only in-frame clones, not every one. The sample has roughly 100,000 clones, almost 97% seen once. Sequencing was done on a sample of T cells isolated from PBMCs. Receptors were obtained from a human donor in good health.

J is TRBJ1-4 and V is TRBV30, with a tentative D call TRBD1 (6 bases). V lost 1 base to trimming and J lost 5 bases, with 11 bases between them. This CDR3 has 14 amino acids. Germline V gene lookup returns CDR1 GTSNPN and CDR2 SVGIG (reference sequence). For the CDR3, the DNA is TGTGCCTGGAGTGAGACAGGTTTCAATGAAAAACTGTTTTTT. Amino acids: CAWSETGFNEKLFF.

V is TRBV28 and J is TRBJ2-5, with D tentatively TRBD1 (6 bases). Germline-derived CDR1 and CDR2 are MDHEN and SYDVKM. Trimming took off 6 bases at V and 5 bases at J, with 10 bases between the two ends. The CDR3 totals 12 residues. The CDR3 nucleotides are TGTGCCAGCAGAGCAACAGGGGAGACCCAGTACTTC. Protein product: CASRATGETQYF.

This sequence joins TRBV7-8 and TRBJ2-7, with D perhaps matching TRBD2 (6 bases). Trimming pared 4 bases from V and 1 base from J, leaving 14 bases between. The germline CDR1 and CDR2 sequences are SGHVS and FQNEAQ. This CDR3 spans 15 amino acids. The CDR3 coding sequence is TGTGCCAGCAGCTCCTCTCGGGACTTTTCCTACGAGCAGTACTTC. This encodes CASSSSRDFSYEQYF.

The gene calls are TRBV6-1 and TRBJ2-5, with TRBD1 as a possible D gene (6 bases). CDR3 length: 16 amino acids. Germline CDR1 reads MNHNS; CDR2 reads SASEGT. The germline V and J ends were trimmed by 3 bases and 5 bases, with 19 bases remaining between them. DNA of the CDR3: TGTGCCAGCAGTGAGTTTGGTCGGGCGAGGGGGGAGACCCAGTACTTC. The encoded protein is CASSEFGRARGETQYF.

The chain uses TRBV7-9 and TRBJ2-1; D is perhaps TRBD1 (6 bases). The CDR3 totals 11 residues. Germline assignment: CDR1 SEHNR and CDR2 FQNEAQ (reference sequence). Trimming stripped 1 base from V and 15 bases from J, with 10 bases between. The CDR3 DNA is TGTGCCAGCAGCTTAGTGCAGGGGTCGTTCTTC. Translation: CASSLVQGSFF.

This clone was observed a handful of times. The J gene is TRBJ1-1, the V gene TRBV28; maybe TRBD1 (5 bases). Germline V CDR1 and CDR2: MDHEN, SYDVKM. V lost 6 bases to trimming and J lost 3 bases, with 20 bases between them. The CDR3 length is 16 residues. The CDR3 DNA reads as TGTGCCAGCAGCCTTGACCTGACAAGGGGATACACTGAAGCTTTCTTT. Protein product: CASSLDLTRGYTEAFF.

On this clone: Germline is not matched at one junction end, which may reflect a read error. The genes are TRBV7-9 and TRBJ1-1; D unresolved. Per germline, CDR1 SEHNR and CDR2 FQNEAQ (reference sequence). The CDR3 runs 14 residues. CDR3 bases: TGTGCCAGCAGCCGCGTACGCCTGAACCCTGAAGCTTTCTTT. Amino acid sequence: CASSRVRLNPEAFF. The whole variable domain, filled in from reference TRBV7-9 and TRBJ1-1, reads DTGVSQNPRHKITKRGQNVTFRCDPISEHNRLYWYRQTLGQGPEFLTYFQNEAQLEKSRLLSDRFSAERPKGSFSTLEIQRTEQGDSAMYLCASSRVRLNPEAFFGQGTRLTVV.

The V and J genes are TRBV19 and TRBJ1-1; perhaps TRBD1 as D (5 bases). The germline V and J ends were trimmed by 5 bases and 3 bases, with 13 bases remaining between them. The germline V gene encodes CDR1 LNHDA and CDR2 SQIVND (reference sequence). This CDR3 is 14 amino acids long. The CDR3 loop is CASSGASTYTEAFF. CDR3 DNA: TGTGCCAGTAGTGGGGCCAGTACCTACACTGAAGCTTTCTTT.

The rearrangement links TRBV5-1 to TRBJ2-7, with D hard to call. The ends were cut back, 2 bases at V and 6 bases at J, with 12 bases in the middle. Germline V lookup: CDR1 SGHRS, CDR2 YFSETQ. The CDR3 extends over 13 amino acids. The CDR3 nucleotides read TGCGCCAGCAGCTTTAATGAGTTTTTCGAGCAGTACTTC. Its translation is CASSFNEFFEQYF.

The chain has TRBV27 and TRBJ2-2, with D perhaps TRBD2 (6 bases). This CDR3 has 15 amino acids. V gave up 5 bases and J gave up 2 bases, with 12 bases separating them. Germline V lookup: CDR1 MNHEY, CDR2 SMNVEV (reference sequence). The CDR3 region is CASSGGRGNTGELFF. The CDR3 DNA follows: TGTGCCAGCAGTGGGGGGAGAGGAAACACCGGGGAGCTGTTTTTT.

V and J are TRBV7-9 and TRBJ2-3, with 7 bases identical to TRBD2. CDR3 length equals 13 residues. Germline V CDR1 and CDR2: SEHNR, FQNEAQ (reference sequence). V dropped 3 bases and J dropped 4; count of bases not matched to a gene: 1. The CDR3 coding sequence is TGTGCCAGCAGCTTCGGACTAGCAGATACGCAGTATTTT. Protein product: CASSFGLADTQYF.

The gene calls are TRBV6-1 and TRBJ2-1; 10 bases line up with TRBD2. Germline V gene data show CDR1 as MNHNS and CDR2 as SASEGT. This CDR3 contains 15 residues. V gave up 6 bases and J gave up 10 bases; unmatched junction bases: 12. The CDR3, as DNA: TGTGCCAGCAGGCCGGGACTAGCGAATTTTATCGAGCAGTTCTTC. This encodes CASRPGLANFIEQFF.

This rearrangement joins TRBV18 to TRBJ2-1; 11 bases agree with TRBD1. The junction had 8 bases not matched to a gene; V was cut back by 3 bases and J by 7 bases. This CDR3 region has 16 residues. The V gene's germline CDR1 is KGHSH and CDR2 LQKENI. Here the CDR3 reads CASSPLGQGANNEQFF. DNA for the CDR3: TGTGCCAGCTCACCGTTAGGACAGGGGGCGAATAATGAGCAGTTCTTC.

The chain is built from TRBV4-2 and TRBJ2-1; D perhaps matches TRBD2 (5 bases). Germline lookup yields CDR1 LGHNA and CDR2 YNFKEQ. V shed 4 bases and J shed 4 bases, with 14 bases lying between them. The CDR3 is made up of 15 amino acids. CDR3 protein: CASSPGVVGYNEQFF. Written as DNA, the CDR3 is TGTGCCAGCAGCCCCGGGGTAGTAGGGTACAATGAGCAGTTCTTC.

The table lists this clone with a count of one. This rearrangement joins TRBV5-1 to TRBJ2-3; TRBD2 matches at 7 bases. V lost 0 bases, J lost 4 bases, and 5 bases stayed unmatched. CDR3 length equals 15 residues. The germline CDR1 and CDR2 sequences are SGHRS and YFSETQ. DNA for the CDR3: TGCGCCAGCAGCTTGGAGGCGGGAGTCGCAGATACGCAGTATTTT. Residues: CASSLEAGVADTQYF.

CDR3 DNA sequence: TGCAGCTCAGGACAGGGTTACGATGGCTACACCTTC. Encoded protein: CSSGQGYDGYTF. The rearrangement links TRBV29-1 to TRBJ1-2; TRBD1 agrees at 8 bases. Germline V gene sequence: CDR1 SQVTM, CDR2 ANQGSEA. The CDR3 loop spans 12 amino acids. V trimming: 8 bases; J trimming: 6 bases; junction bases outside the gene matches: 8.

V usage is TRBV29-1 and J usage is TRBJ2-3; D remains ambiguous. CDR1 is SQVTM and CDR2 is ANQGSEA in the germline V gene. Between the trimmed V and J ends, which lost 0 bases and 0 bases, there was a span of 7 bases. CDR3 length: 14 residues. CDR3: CSVEEGSSTDTQYF. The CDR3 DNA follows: TGCAGCGTTGAAGAGGGCTCTAGCACAGATACGCAGTATTTT.

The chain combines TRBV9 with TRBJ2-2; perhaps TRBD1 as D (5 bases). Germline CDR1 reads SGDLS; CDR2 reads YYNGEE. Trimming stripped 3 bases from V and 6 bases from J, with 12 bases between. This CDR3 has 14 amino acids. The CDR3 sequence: CASSGGGNSGELFF. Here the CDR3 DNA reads TGTGCCAGCAGCGGGGGCGGAAACTCCGGGGAGCTGTTTTTT.

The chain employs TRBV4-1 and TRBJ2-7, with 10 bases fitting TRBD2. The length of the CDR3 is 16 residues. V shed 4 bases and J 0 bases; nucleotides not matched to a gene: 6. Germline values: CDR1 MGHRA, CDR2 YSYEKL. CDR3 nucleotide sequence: TGCGCCAGCAGCCCTACGGGACTAGCGAGCTCCTACGAGCAGTACTTC. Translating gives CASSPTGLASSYEQYF.

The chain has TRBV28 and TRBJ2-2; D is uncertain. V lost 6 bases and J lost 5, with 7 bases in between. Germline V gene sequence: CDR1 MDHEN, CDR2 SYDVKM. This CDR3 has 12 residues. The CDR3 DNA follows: TGTGCCAGCAGCCTAGGTACCGGGGAGCTGTTTTTT. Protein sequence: CASSLGTGELFF.

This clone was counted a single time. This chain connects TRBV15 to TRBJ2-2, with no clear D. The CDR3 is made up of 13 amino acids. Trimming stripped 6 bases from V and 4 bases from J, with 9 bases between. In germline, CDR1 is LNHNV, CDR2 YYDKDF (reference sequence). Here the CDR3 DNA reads TGTGCCACCAGGGTAGTTCGCACCGGGGAGCTGTTTTTT. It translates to CATRVVRTGELFF.

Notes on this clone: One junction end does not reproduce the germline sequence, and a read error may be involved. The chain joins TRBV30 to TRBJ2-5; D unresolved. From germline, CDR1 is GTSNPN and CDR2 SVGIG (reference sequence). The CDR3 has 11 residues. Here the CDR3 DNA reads TGTGCCTGGAGTGCCCAAAAGACCCAGTACTTC. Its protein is CAWSAQKTQYF.

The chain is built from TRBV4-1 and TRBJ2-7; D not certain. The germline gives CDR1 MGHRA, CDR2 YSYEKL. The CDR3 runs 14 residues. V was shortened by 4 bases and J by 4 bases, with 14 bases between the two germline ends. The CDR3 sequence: CASSPEARTYEQYF. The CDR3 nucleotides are TGCGCCAGCAGCCCAGAGGCTAGAACTTACGAGCAGTACTTC.

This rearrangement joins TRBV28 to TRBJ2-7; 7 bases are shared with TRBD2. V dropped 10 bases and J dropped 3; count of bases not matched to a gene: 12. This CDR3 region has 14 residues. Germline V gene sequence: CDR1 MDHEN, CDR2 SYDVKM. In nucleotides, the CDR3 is TGTGCCACTTATGGGGGGAGGGGAGTCTACGAGCAGTACTTC. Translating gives CATYGGRGVYEQYF.

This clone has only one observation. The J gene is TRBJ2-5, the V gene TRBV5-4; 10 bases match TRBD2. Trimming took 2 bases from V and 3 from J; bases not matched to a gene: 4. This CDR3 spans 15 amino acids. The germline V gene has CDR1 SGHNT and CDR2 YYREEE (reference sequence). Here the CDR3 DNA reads TGTGCCAGCAGCTTTTGGAGCGGGAGGGAAGAGACCCAGTACTTC. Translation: CASSFWSGREETQYF.

DNA for the CDR3: TGCGCCAGCAGCCAAGGGGTTAATAGCGGCTACGAGCAGTACTTC. Translating gives CASSQGVNSGYEQYF. V usage is TRBV4-1 and J usage is TRBJ2-7; perhaps TRBD2 as D (6 bases). The CDR3 is 15 amino acids. The germline V and J ends were trimmed by 1 base and 3 bases, with 13 bases remaining between them. Looked up from germline, CDR1 is MGHRA and CDR2 is YSYEKL.

The CDR3, as DNA: TGTGCCAGCAGCACCAGCGGGAGCTCCTACAATGAGCAGTTCTTC. It is translated as CASSTSGSSYNEQFF. V usage is TRBV9 and J usage is TRBJ2-1; TRBD2 matches 8 bases. The CDR3 extends over 15 amino acids. The germline CDR1 and CDR2 sequences are SGDLS and YYNGEE. The ends lost 4 bases at V and 0 bases at J; junction bases unmatched: 3.